The 22 T cell receptor beta chains in this list originate from one sample, sequenced in a study of T cell repertoires in cytomegalovirus infection. TCRdb reprocessed the reads via MiXCR and lists one record per CDR3 protein. This table has approximately 130,000 distinct CDR3 sequences, approximately 9.2% appearing once. Sequencing was performed on PBMCs. The source is a human donor in good health (CMV status not recorded). Some clones in this sample may be carry-over from other donors' samples.

This clonotype was observed a handful of times. The chain uses TRBV28 and TRBJ1-6; tentative D call: TRBD1 (5 bases). V gave up 2 bases and J gave up 7 bases, with 12 bases separating them. CDR3 length equals 15 residues. CDR1 and CDR2 (germline): MDHEN, SYDVKM. CDR3 sequence reads: CASSLRQGGNSPLHF. The CDR3 DNA reads TGTGCCAGCAGTTTAAGGCAGGGAGGGAATTCACCCCTCCACTTT.

The V gene is TRBV5-1, the J gene TRBJ2-3; maybe TRBD2 (5 bases). V gave up 7 bases and J gave up 5 bases, with 20 bases separating them. Germline V gives CDR1 SGHRS, CDR2 YFSETQ. This CDR3 contains 15 residues. The CDR3 coding sequence is TGCGCCAGCGATCCGGGGTCCAGCGACGGAGATACGCAGTATTTT. Residues: CASDPGSSDGDTQYF.

This clonotype rates as medium-sized. The rearrangement links TRBV7-2 to TRBJ2-1; TRBD2 aligns across 7 bases. With 4 bases clipped from V and 7 bases from J, the junction kept 7 bases outside the gene matches. The CDR3 runs to 14 residues. Germline assignment: CDR1 SGHTA and CDR2 FQGNSA. CDR3 protein: CASSSDFSGNEQFF. The DNA for the CDR3 is TGTGCCAGCAGCTCCGATTTTAGCGGGAATGAGCAGTTCTTC.

At least ten counts were recorded for this clonotype. This chain uses TRBV4-3 with TRBJ2-3; TRBD2 agrees at 10 bases. V lost 0 bases and J lost 1; bases outside the gene matches: 4. The CDR3 spans 17 residues. Germline assignment: CDR1 LGHNA and CDR2 YSLEER. The CDR3 sequence: CASSQDASGRGTDTQYF. CDR3 DNA sequence: TGCGCCAGCAGCCAAGACGCCAGCGGGAGGGGCACAGATACGCAGTATTTT.

Comments on this clonotype: The junction differs from germline at one of its ends, possibly a read error. The chain is built from TRBV3-1 and TRBJ1-1, with 9 bases identical to TRBD1. Germline CDR1 reads LGHDT; CDR2 reads YNNKEL (reference sequence). The CDR3 consists of 13 residues. CDR3 sequence reads: CASSEGQGLGAYF. In DNA form, the CDR3 reads TGTGCCAGCAGCGAGGGACAGGGTCTTGGAGCTTACTTT.

On this clonotype itself: With a much larger clone just one base away, this may be a read error. The genes are TRBV28 and TRBJ1-2; D perhaps matches TRBD1 (6 bases). The CDR3 contains 14 residues. CDR1 is MDHEN and CDR2 is SYDVKM in the germline V gene. CDR3 nucleotides: TGTGCCAGCAGTTTATCCGCCCAACAGGGTGGCTACGCCTTC. Translation gives CASSLSAQQGGYAF.

Only a few counts were recorded for this clonotype. The J gene is TRBJ2-7, the V gene TRBV2; no reliable D call. CDR1 is SNHLY and CDR2 is FYNNEI in the germline V gene. Trimming removed 5 bases from V and 3 bases from J, with 5 bases in between. This CDR3 contains 11 residues. CDR3 region: CASSSIYEQYF. For the CDR3, the DNA is TGTGCCAGCAGTTCTATCTACGAGCAGTACTTC.

This clonotype was counted at least ten times. This sequence joins TRBV2 and TRBJ2-1, with 14 bases that match TRBD2. The CDR3 is 18 residues long. Germline lookup yields CDR1 SNHLY and CDR2 FYNNEI. J gave up 0 bases and V 8 bases, and 9 bases lay outside the gene matches. The DNA of the CDR3 is TGTGCCAGCCGCGACGGGACTAGCGGGGGCAACTCCTACAATGAGCAGTTCTTC. It yields the protein CASRDGTSGGNSYNEQFF.

This clonotype turned up a few times. The chain combines TRBV19 with TRBJ1-1; no firm D call. This CDR3 spans 13 amino acids. The V end was cut by 3 bases, the J end by 0 bases, with 5 bases between. Germline-derived CDR1 and CDR2 are LNHDA and SQIVND (reference sequence). CDR3 sequence: CASSMAVNTEAFF. The CDR3 DNA reads TGTGCCAGTAGTATGGCAGTGAACACTGAAGCTTTCTTT.

Ten or more counts support this clonotype. This chain uses TRBV6-2 or TRBV6-3 with TRBJ2-1; 9 bases map to TRBD2. The V gene's germline CDR1 is MNHEY and CDR2 SVGEGT. Germline trimming cut 4 bases from V and 6 bases from J; bases unmatched to any gene: 10. There are 16 residues in the CDR3. The CDR3 sequence is CASSSPGAGGGNEQFF. The CDR3 region has the DNA TGTGCCAGCAGTTCCCCCGGAGCGGGGGGTGGCAATGAGCAGTTCTTC.

Many counts were recorded for this clonotype. The rearrangement links TRBV11-2 to TRBJ2-1; the D gene could be TRBD1 or TRBD2 (6 bases each). The V end was cut by 1 base, the J end by 7 bases, with 14 bases between. Germline lookup yields CDR1 SGHAT and CDR2 FQNNGV. The CDR3 covers 15 residues. The CDR3 DNA sequence: TGTGCCAGCAGCTTAGCCGGGGGCCTGTATAATGAGCAGTTCTTC. Its translation: CASSLAGGLYNEQFF.

V usage is TRBV20-1 and J usage is TRBJ2-1; 7 nucleotides match TRBD2. The CDR3 is 16 amino acids. Per the germline V gene, CDR1 is DFQATT and CDR2 is SNEGSKA (reference sequence). V lost 0 bases, J lost 7 bases, and 12 bases stayed unmatched. Here the CDR3 DNA reads TGCAGTGCTAGAGACGTGGGGGGGAACAGAGGAAATGAGCAGTTCTTC. This translates into CSARDVGGNRGNEQFF.

This clonotype appeared a few times. This chain connects TRBV5-1 to TRBJ2-2; 9 positions match TRBD2. The V gene's germline CDR1 is SGHRS and CDR2 YFSETQ. The CDR3 loop spans 16 amino acids. With 4 bases clipped from V and 0 bases from J, the junction kept 4 bases outside the gene matches. The chain's CDR3 is CASSLGLASNTGELFF. The CDR3 DNA reads as TGCGCCAGCAGCCTAGGACTAGCGTCGAACACCGGGGAGCTGTTTTTT.

This clonotype was counted many times. This chain uses TRBV6-2 or TRBV6-3 with TRBJ1-6, with 7 bases aligning to TRBD1. The CDR3 has 14 amino acids. V shed 2 bases, J shed 10 bases, and the junction held 5 bases outside the gene matches. Germline assignment: CDR1 MNHEY and CDR2 SVGEGT. The CDR3 loop reads CASSYGQDRSPLHF. The CDR3 DNA reads as TGTGCCAGCAGTTACGGACAGGATCGGTCACCCCTCCACTTT.

This clonotype was observed many times. This chain connects TRBV7-6 to TRBJ1-4; D gene ambiguous. The germline CDR1 and CDR2 sequences are SGHVS and FNYEAQ. The CDR3 spans 16 residues. Trimming took 6 bases from V and 0 from J, leaving 14 bases between them. In DNA form, the CDR3 reads TGTGCCAGCAGTCAAAGGCCGGGGACAACTAATGAAAAACTGTTTTTT. The encoded protein is CASSQRPGTTNEKLFF.

The chain recombines TRBV29-1 with TRBJ2-1; perhaps D is TRBD1 or TRBD2 (5 bases each). This CDR3 has 15 amino acids. Germline lookup yields CDR1 SQVTM and CDR2 ANQGSEA. The ends were cut back, 5 bases at V and 7 bases at J, with 21 bases in the middle. CDR3 protein: CSVSRDLLRGNEQFF. DNA of the CDR3: TGCAGCGTTTCACGGGACCTTTTGAGGGGAAATGAGCAGTTCTTC.

There are many counts of this clonotype. V gene TRBV7-8 combines with J gene TRBJ2-7; D is unclear. V lost 1 base to trimming and J lost 2 bases, with 6 bases between them. The CDR3 runs to 13 residues. Germline V lookup: CDR1 SGHVS, CDR2 FQNEAQ. As DNA, the CDR3 is TGTGCCAGCAGCTTAGGGGAAACCTACGAGCAGTACTTC. It specifies CASSLGETYEQYF.

This clonotype has only a few counts. The V and J genes are TRBV18 and TRBJ1-5; unclear D gene. Germline V gene lookup returns CDR1 KGHSH and CDR2 LQKENI. V lost 3 bases to trimming and J lost 0 bases, with 9 bases between them. The CDR3 is made up of 15 amino acids. The CDR3 reads CASSPGPNSNQPQHF. In nucleotides, the CDR3 is TGTGCCAGCTCACCTGGACCAAATAGCAATCAGCCCCAGCATTTT. The whole variable domain, remainder taken from reference TRBV18 and TRBJ1-5, is NAGVMQNPRHLVRRRGQEARLRCSPMKGHSHVYWYRQLPEEGLKFMVYLQKENIIDESGMPKERFSAEFPKEGPSILRIQQVVRGDSAAYFCASSPGPNSNQPQHFGDGTRLSIL.

V gene TRBV29-1 combines with J gene TRBJ2-3, with TRBD1 matching 8 bases. The CDR3 is 14 residues long. Trimming removed 4 bases from V and 4 bases from J; junction bases left unmatched: 7. CDR1 and CDR2 from the germline V gene are SQVTM and ANQGSEA. The CDR3 DNA sequence: TGCAGCGTTGGTGGTCAGGGGGCTGCAGATACGCAGTATTTT. It codes for CSVGGQGAADTQYF.

This rearrangement joins TRBV2 to TRBJ2-7; no clear D gene. Per germline, CDR1 SNHLY and CDR2 FYNNEI. This CDR3 contains 11 residues. The V gene lost 8 bases and the J gene lost 3 bases, with 8 bases spanning the gap. The CDR3 here is CASGSSYEQYF. CDR3 DNA sequence: TGTGCCAGCGGCTCGAGCTACGAGCAGTACTTC.

This clonotype was detected many times. The rearrangement links TRBV29-1 to TRBJ2-1; TRBD2 matches 13 bases. The CDR3 covers 13 residues. V lost 7 bases and J lost 11; bases outside the gene matches: 8. Looked up from germline, CDR1 is SQVTM and CDR2 is ANQGSEA. The CDR3 here is CSGGTSGDGKQFF. CDR3 in DNA: TGCAGCGGTGGGACTAGCGGGGATGGGAAGCAGTTCTTC.

This chain connects TRBV27 to TRBJ2-3; D may be TRBD2 (5 bases). The V and J ends lost 2 bases and 0 bases respectively, with 12 bases between them. This CDR3 is 16 amino acids long. Germline CDR1 MNHEY, CDR2 SMNVEV (reference sequence). The CDR3 nucleotides are TGTGCCAGCAGTTTAAACACAGCGGCTAGCACAGATACGCAGTATTTT. Translation gives CASSLNTAASTDTQYF.